This TCR beta chain was retrieved from a study of cytomegalovirus exposure and HLA in healthy donors (dated by TCRdb to about 2017). For context, the study as a whole: An earlier analysis of some 600 of the donors reported 276 Gb of sequence data and 100 million to 120 million unique TCR beta sequences obtained from approximately 180 million T cells. Approximately 300 gigabases of sequencing data and roughly 81 million unique TCR sequences made up an early release that covered 500 to 650 HLA-typed donors. Among the roughly 370 genotyped donors, roughly 80% belonged to the genetic ancestry cluster associated with self-reported Caucasian donors. The study was designed to test whether signatures of past pathogen exposure could be identified by cataloging public T cell receptors. The study used immunosequencing to profile the T cell repertoires of several hundred subjects and linked those repertoires to cytomegalovirus serostatus. Besides the first cohort of 666 subjects, a separate validation cohort made up of around 120 different subjects was used. High-throughput TCR immunosequencing, statistical association of individual TCRs with disease status, and machine learning were combined to predict cytomegalovirus infection status. A later analysis re-examined previously published TCR beta repertoires from 600 to 700 donors and added high-resolution HLA genotyping to investigate patterns of TCR occurrence. Rather than drawing on any new phenotypic data, the later analysis identified candidate immune exposures from TCR beta sequences and the way those sequences occurred across donors. In an earlier analysis of over 550 of the donors, high-throughput TCR beta sequencing was used to judge whether each TCR beta V gene segment behaved as functional or pseudogenic. Donor age, sex, ethnicity and CMV serostatus were compiled alongside the repertoire data. Genome-wide SNP genotypes for about 60% of the roughly 700 donors were used in a later genetic analysis, which treated that subset as a discovery cohort. Every repertoire in the discovery cohort had been generated on one and the same sequencing platform. Both class I and class II loci were covered by HLA typing, at four-digit resolution. The number of typed donors differed by locus: about 620-630 for A, B, C, DRB1 and DQB1; 522 for DQA1; 606 for DPA1; and roughly 470 for DPB1. Because of strong linkage in the cohort, a handful of DR-DQ haplotypes were treated as single units for association and clustering. Among 398 genotyped donors of the cohort, an average of around 220,000 unique TCR beta nucleotide sequences was sequenced per donor, of which 15% to 20% were non-productive. On the study overall, not on this receptor specifically: Most CMV-associated TCR beta chains appeared to be HLA-restricted in a later analysis, and the HLA associations seemed to be driven largely by CMV exposure. The authors suggested that the approach could potentially be extended to other disease states and immunological phenotypes. While some public TCRs were present in many individuals, most TCR sequences turned up only very rarely across donors. In a later genetic analysis, a missense DCLRE1C variant was associated with V-gene and J-gene trimming of TCR beta chains, and the association was replicated in an independent cohort. Linkage disequilibrium might explain the correlated functional status among segregating V segments, but an unknown experimental factor could not be excluded. Compared with equally common non-associated chains, HLA-associated TCR beta chains in a later analysis were more clonally expanded and had lower generation probabilities. Immune exposure information for the cohort was limited to CMV serostatus. The cohort was sequenced for TCR beta chains only, and without alpha or paired-chain data the features that could be detected were limited. Because the 87-base-pair reads could not distinguish some IMGT-functional V segments, including TRBV6-2 and TRBV6-3, those segments were excluded. A later analysis associated 16,951 TCR beta sequences with specific HLA alleles at a false discovery rate of 0.05. A later genetic analysis reported fewer N-insertions in productive TCRs among donors in an Asian-associated ancestry cluster than the roughly 700-donor mean. Strong co-occurrence of HLA alleles, especially DR and DQ, made assigning TCR associations to individual alleles difficult. A total of 150 to 200 TCR beta chains were listed by the study as associated with cytomegalovirus. Three of the identified cytomegalovirus-associated TCR beta chains were confirmed in vitro to be specific for cytomegalovirus antigens. Sequencing depth was assumed to be roughly uniform across donors in the presence/absence analyses, though that assumption may not hold. Several of the top co-occurrence clusters appeared to be linked to parvovirus B19, influenza, CMV and Epstein-Barr virus, according to a later analysis. Seventeen rarely observed V segments, including chromosome 9 orphons, were excluded from the earlier analysis of just under 600 of the donors because counts were too low. A further reported finding was that TCR beta sequences accurately predicted the HLA-A and HLA-B alleles for most subjects in the first cohort. The sequencing pipeline was judged likely to have produced a cluster of highly shared sequence variants as a technical artifact. In both the original and validation cohorts, the classifier was reported to diagnose cytomegalovirus status with high specificity and sensitivity. HLA typing was unavailable for some donors at each locus, so association tests used only the typed subset. In a later analysis, TCR association rates were found to vary across HLA loci, with the most associated TCRs seen for DRB1 alleles and the fewest for HLA-C alleles. An earlier analysis of approximately 590 of the donors showed that most TCR beta V segments appeared in productive rearrangements either about 87% or about 30% of the time, which broadly matched IMGT annotations.

With regard to this clone: No antigen is known for it. Base qualities are not at hand, and no much larger clone is one base apart.

The cohort was made up of hundreds of healthy bone marrow donors. At the time of sampling, every cohort member was nominally healthy, though immune exposures that went unrecorded were likely present. The donor tested CMV seropositive, placing the donor among the 290 or so seropositive members of the cohort. A peripheral blood sample was provided by each donor, and peripheral blood mononuclear cells were used for TCR beta sequencing. Genomic DNA extraction from the blood cell samples was performed with the Qiagen DNeasy Blood Extraction Kit. The library was generated by the immunoSEQ multiplex PCR assay. A mixture of 60 forward primers for TCR Vbeta segments and 13 reverse primers for TCR Jbeta segments was used in the multiplex PCR. A multiplex PCR assay on genomic DNA amplified the CDR3 region of rearranged TCR beta genes. On the Illumina HiSeq System, the amplified TCR beta libraries were sequenced as 87-base-pair reads. Under the source paper's analysis protocol: A later analysis counted about 80 million unique TCR beta chains across the approximately 700 repertoires, and 10 million to 12 million of these chains were shared by at least two donors. Raw reads were error-corrected and collapsed into unique sequences with a nearest-neighbor algorithm that merged closely related sequences to remove PCR and sequencing errors. V, D and J gene segments were assigned by aligning CDR3 sequences to IMGT reference sequences. For a sequence to be retained, a match of at least six nucleotides to both a V gene segment and a J gene segment was required. Rearrangements were called productive when the CDR3 lacked stop codons and stayed in frame with V and J; all others were non-productive. Following IMGT convention, CDR3 was defined as the stretch from the second conserved V-encoded cysteine to the conserved J-encoded phenylalanine. In an earlier analysis of some 550 of the donors, sequences lacking an unambiguous match to a single V gene segment were excluded. An earlier analysis of 450 to 650 of the donors called V segments functional above 56.7% productive rearrangements and segregating when the between-donor standard deviation exceeded 5%. To diagnose cytomegalovirus status from the catalog of TCR beta chain sequences, a statistical classification framework was built. In a later analysis, TCR nucleotide sequences were compared against IMGT/GENE-DB human TR gene sequences so that V and J genes could be assigned. Using the TCRdist pipeline, a later analysis assigned CDR3 sequences along with most-parsimonious VDJ recombination scenarios. In a later analysis, each TCR beta chain was defined by its CDR3 amino acid sequence together with its V-gene family, and reads lacking a unique V-gene family were excluded. In a later analysis, 450 to 600 highly shared, low-generation-probability nucleotide sequences were removed to address suspected cross-contamination and a sequencing artifact. In a later analysis, a clonal expansion index for each public chain was calculated from normalized within-repertoire ranks of inferred template counts. In a later analysis, generation probabilities were computed with a VDJ recombination model fitted to out-of-frame rearrangements, and the resulting probabilities were checked against IGoR. In a later analysis, TCR-TCR, TCR-HLA and TCR-CMV co-occurrence was scored with hypergeometric tests, and a repertoire-size bias correction was applied to TCR pairs. A later analysis estimated false discovery rates by permuting HLA or CMV assignments 20 times. In a later analysis, co-occurring TCRs were grouped using DBSCAN, and TCRdist sequence similarity was added for clustering within HLA-allele-positive subsets. For co-occurrence clustering, repertoires with fewer than 30,000 or more than 120,000 public chains were excluded, along with five repertoires with anomalous nucleotide sharing. The immuneACCESS repertoire file appears here via TCRdb, limited to in-frame rearrangements. These files lack a portion of the clones; in checked studies, under half of the deficit traces to unresolved V genes, and the cause of the others is not known. V, J and clone size were drawn from that table, and D and trimming were deduced from the DNA. The sample data list around 100,000 clones, and 74% of these were observed just once. 2.6% of the sample is in the top ten clones.

Including the terminal cysteine and phenylalanine, the CDR3 comprises 15 residues. Only the CDR3 region is kept as DNA, spanning 45 bases read in frame from base 1. The germline V gene specifies SGHRS as CDR1 and YFSETQ as CDR2. The germline ends are 14 bases apart after V is trimmed by 3 bases and J by 7 bases. This sequence originates from a man over 45 in good health and CMV-seropositive. The chain uses TRBV5-1 and TRBJ1-6; TRBD1 is a possible D gene, resting on 6 matching bases. Input material: PBMCs. The CDR3 corresponds to CASSYPDRRNSPLHF. The bases read TGCGCCAGCAGCTACCCAGACAGGCGCAATTCACCCCTCCACTTT.